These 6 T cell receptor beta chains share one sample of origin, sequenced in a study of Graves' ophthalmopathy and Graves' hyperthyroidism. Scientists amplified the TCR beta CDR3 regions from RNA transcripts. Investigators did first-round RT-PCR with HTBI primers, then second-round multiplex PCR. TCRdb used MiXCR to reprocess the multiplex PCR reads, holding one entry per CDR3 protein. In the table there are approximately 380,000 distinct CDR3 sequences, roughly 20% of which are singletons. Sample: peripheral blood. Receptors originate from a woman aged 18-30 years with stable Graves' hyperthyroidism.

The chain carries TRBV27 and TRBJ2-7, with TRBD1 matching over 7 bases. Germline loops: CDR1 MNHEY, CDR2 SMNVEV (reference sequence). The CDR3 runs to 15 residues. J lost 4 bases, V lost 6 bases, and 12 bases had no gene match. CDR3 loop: CASRKETGANYEQYF. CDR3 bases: TGTGCCAGCAGAAAAGAAACAGGGGCGAATTACGAGCAGTACTTC.

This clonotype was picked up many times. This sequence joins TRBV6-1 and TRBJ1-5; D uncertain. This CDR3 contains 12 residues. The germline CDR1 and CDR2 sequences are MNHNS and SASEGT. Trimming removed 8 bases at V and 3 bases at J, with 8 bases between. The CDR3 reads CASQVANQPQHF. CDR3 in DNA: TGTGCCAGCCAGGTTGCCAATCAGCCCCAGCATTTT.

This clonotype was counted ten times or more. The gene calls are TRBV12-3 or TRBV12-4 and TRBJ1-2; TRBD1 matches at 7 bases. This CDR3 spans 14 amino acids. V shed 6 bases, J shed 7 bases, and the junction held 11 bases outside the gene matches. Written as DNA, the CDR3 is TGTGCCAGCAGCCACACCACAGGGGCTGGTGGCTACACCTTC. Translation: CASSHTTGAGGYTF.

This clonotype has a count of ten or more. The CDR3 loop reads CASSEGGATYEQYF. In nucleotides, the CDR3 is TGTGCCAGCAGTGAAGGAGGAGCGACCTACGAGCAGTACTTC. The chain uses TRBV25-1 and TRBJ2-7, with D tentatively TRBD2 (5 bases). V was trimmed by 2 bases and J by 2 bases, leaving 10 bases between them. This CDR3 comprises 14 residues. The germline V gene encodes CDR1 MGHDK and CDR2 SYGVNS.

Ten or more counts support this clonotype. CDR3 in amino acids: CASSEFSLAYEQYF. DNA of the CDR3: TGTGCCAGCAGTGAATTTAGTTTGGCCTACGAGCAGTACTTC. V and J are TRBV6-1 and TRBJ2-7; D not resolved. The CDR3 extends over 14 amino acids. Germline V gives CDR1 MNHNS, CDR2 SASEGT. The ends were cut back, 2 bases at V and 2 bases at J, with 10 bases in the middle.

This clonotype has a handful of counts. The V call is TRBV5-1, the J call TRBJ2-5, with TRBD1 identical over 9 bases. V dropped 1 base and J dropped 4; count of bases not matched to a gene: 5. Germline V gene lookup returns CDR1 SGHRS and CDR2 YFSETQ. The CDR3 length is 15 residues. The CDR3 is CASSLSGTGIETQYF. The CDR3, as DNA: TGCGCCAGCAGCTTGTCCGGGACAGGGATAGAGACCCAGTACTTC.